Listed below are T cell receptor beta chains from one sample, sequenced in a study of blood T cell repertoires in COVID-19. Using immunoSEQ multiplex PCR, the repertoire was profiled, and TCRdb retains in-frame clones only, with some absent. Of 70,000 or so clones in the sample, about 84% were seen once. Material for sequencing was peripheral blood. The receptors were sampled from a human donor in a cohort sampled during active COVID-19. Both conserved end residues are part of each CDR3. The D gene is left open where the match is weak. Some rows have no size entry. The others give once, few or many, or a class for an expanded clone.

j_gene: TRBJ2-3
abundance: .
d_gene: TRBD2
v_gene: TRBV29-1
CDR3nt: TGCAGCGTTGAAGGGGGGGTAGCGGGGACCACAGATACGCAGTATTTT
CDR3aa: CSVEGGVAGTTDTQYF

j_gene: TRBJ1-4
abundance: .
d_gene: .
v_gene: TRBV6-5
CDR3nt: TGTGCCAGCAGTCTCTACGGGGGGGGAGGTGAAAAACTGTTTTTT
CDR3aa: CASSLYGGGGEKLFF

j_gene: TRBJ2-5
abundance: few
d_gene: TRBD2
v_gene: TRBV4-2
CDR3nt: TGTGCCAGCAGCCAAGGGACTAGCGGGAGCCAAGGGGGAGAGACCCAGTACTTC
CDR3aa: CASSQGTSGSQGGETQYF

j_gene: TRBJ2-7
abundance: .
d_gene: .
v_gene: TRBV5-4
CDR3nt: TGTGCCAGCAGCCCTATAGCGAGCCTGGGGTACGAGCAGTACTTC
CDR3aa: CASSPIASLGYEQYF

j_gene: TRBJ2-1
abundance: .
d_gene: TRBD2
v_gene: TRBV7-9
CDR3nt: TGTGCCAGCAGCTTAGAATTCCAACCGGGACTAACGGTAAATGAGCAGTTCTTC
CDR3aa: CASSLEFQPGLTVNEQFF

j_gene: TRBJ2-7
abundance: .
d_gene: TRBD1
v_gene: TRBV15
CDR3nt: TGTGCCACCAGCAGAGATGGGACAGGACTCTCCTCCTACGAGCAGTACTTC
CDR3aa: CATSRDGTGLSSYEQYF

j_gene: TRBJ2-7
abundance: .
d_gene: TRBD1
v_gene: TRBV6-2/TRBV6-3
CDR3nt: TGTGCCAGCAGTGGGGACAGTCTCGCGGCCGCCGTTTACTACGAGCAGTACTTC
CDR3aa: CASSGDSLAAAVYYEQYF

j_gene: TRBJ1-1
abundance: once
d_gene: TRBD1
v_gene: TRBV5-4
CDR3nt: TGTGCCAGCAGCAAGGACAGGGCTGGAACTGAAGCTTTCTTT
CDR3aa: CASSKDRAGTEAFF

j_gene: TRBJ2-7
abundance: .
d_gene: .
v_gene: TRBV21-1
CDR3nt: TGTGCCAGCAGCAAAGGGACTAGCGGGAGCCTCAGGGAGCAGTACTTC
CDR3aa: CASSKGTSGSLREQYF

j_gene: TRBJ2-1
abundance: .
d_gene: TRBD2
v_gene: TRBV27
CDR3nt: TGTGCCAGCAGTGCACTAGCGGGAGGGGGGGAGCAGTTCTTC
CDR3aa: CASSALAGGGEQFF

j_gene: TRBJ2-5
abundance: .
d_gene: TRBD1
v_gene: TRBV28
CDR3nt: TGTGCCAGCAGTACCCGGACAGGGGGGCAAGAGACCCAGTACTTC
CDR3aa: CASSTRTGGQETQYF

j_gene: TRBJ1-4
abundance: .
d_gene: .
v_gene: TRBV5-1
CDR3nt: TGCGCCAGCAAGGAGAAGGGAGGGGGTACTAATGAAAAACTGTTTTTT
CDR3aa: CASKEKGGGTNEKLFF

j_gene: TRBJ2-3
abundance: .
d_gene: .
v_gene: TRBV7-8
CDR3nt: TGTGCCAGCAGCTCGACTAGTTACGGCACAGATACGCAGTATTTT
CDR3aa: CASSSTSYGTDTQYF

j_gene: TRBJ1-1
abundance: .
d_gene: .
v_gene: TRBV19
CDR3nt: TGTGCCAGTAGACAGTACATGAACACTGAAGCTTTCTTT
CDR3aa: CASRQYMNTEAFF

j_gene: TRBJ1-3
abundance: .
d_gene: .
v_gene: TRBV9
CDR3nt: TGTGCCAGCAGCGTAGGCGGCCCCGGGGTCTCTGGAAACACCATATATTTT
CDR3aa: CASSVGGPGVSGNTIYF

j_gene: TRBJ1-1
abundance: .
d_gene: .
v_gene: TRBV7-2
CDR3nt: TGTGCCAGCACTTTAGGGGGGGGGTACACTGAAGCTTTCTTT
CDR3aa: CASTLGGGYTEAFF

j_gene: TRBJ1-5
abundance: .
d_gene: .
v_gene: TRBV5-1
CDR3nt: TGCGCCAGCAGCTTGGAGGGGGTCTACAATCAGCCCCAGCATTTT
CDR3aa: CASSLEGVYNQPQHF

j_gene: TRBJ2-2
abundance: once
d_gene: .
v_gene: TRBV9
CDR3nt: TGTGCCAGCAGCGTAGGGCAACGTTATAAGCTGTTTTTT
CDR3aa: CASSVGQRYKLFF

j_gene: TRBJ1-1
abundance: .
d_gene: TRBD1
v_gene: TRBV29-1
CDR3nt: TGCAGCGTCTCTAACCGGGACAGTACAATCATGAACACTGAAGCTTTCTTT
CDR3aa: CSVSNRDSTIMNTEAFF

j_gene: TRBJ2-5
abundance: .
d_gene: TRBD2
v_gene: TRBV5-6
CDR3nt: TGTGCCAGCAGCTTGTTGACTAGCGGGAAGAAACAAGAGACCCAGTACTTC
CDR3aa: CASSLLTSGKKQETQYF

j_gene: TRBJ2-7
abundance: .
d_gene: .
v_gene: TRBV7-9
CDR3nt: TGTGCCAGCAGCTTAGCGAAGAGCGAGCAGTACTTC
CDR3aa: CASSLAKSEQYF

j_gene: TRBJ1-4
abundance: .
d_gene: .
v_gene: TRBV3-1/TRBV3-2
CDR3nt: TGTGCCAGCAGCCCTCGGGTGAGGCAAAATGAAAAACTGTTTTTT
CDR3aa: CASSPRVRQNEKLFF

j_gene: TRBJ1-6
abundance: .
d_gene: TRBD1
v_gene: TRBV10-3
CDR3nt: TGTGCCATCAGCGGGGGACAGGATAATTCACCCCTCCACTTT
CDR3aa: CAISGGQDNSPLHF

j_gene: TRBJ2-2
abundance: .
d_gene: TRBD1
v_gene: TRBV29-1
CDR3nt: TGCAGCGTTCCTTCCGGGGACAGGGAGAACACCGGGGAGCTGTTTTTT
CDR3aa: CSVPSGDRENTGELFF

j_gene: TRBJ2-3
abundance: few
d_gene: TRBD1
v_gene: TRBV6-5
CDR3nt: TGTGCCAGCAGTTTACAGGGGGCGGGGAGGACAGATACGCAGTATTTT
CDR3aa: CASSLQGAGRTDTQYF

j_gene: TRBJ2-1
abundance: .
d_gene: TRBD2
v_gene: TRBV5-1
CDR3nt: TGCGCCAGCAGCCCTACTAGCGCCCCAGGCAATGAGCAGTTCTTC
CDR3aa: CASSPTSAPGNEQFF

j_gene: TRBJ1-5
abundance: .
d_gene: .
v_gene: TRBV12-3/TRBV12-4
CDR3nt: TGTGCCAGCAGTTTATCCAGCGGGCCCCAGCATTTT
CDR3aa: CASSLSSGPQHF

j_gene: TRBJ2-3
abundance: .
d_gene: TRBD2
v_gene: TRBV5-4
CDR3nt: TGTGCCAGCAGCTTCCCGGGACTAGCGGGATCAGATACGCAGTATTTT
CDR3aa: CASSFPGLAGSDTQYF